This record concerns one T cell receptor beta chain sequence. It has no known antigen specificity. No much larger clone exists at a distance of one base, and base qualities are not known. The immunoSEQ Assay, which relies on bias-controlled multiplex PCR amplification of genomic DNA, was used to profile TCRbeta CDR3 regions. Turning to the authors' computational methods: To quantify the absolute abundance of each unique TCRbeta CDR3 region, the sequences were collapsed and filtered. Differential abundance was assessed using a binomial (Fisher-equivalent) model and a beta-binomial model in which time-dependent variance fitted from healthy donors was added. Any clone with fewer than 5 combined templates was excluded, and a clone was called differentially abundant if its Benjamini-Hochberg FDR was below 0.01. In the beta-binomial model, variance was expressed as a function of the total template count across the two samples, in the form v = (b*log(k)+a)^2. The immuneACCESS repertoire file appears here via TCRdb, limited to in-frame rearrangements. These files lack a portion of the clones; in checked studies, under half of the deficit traces to unresolved V genes, and the cause of the others is not known. Clone size and V and J calls were adopted from that table, with D and trimming inferred from the DNA. The sample profile shows approximately 110,000 clones; approximately 90% of them were found once. Less than 20% of the sample belongs to the ten largest clones.

The data originate from a study of identifying expanded T cells in peripheral blood (dated by TCRdb to between 2019 and 2020). About the full investigation: Technical replicates were generated by sequencing separate aliquots of the same genomic DNA pool, and four replicates were compared pairwise.

What the study reported, not specific to this receptor: The authors expected that biological variance in healthy repertoires might rise further over much longer intervals, such as months to years. Variance in clone template counts between two-week samples significantly increased with total template count across all healthy donors. Across all healthy-donor time intervals, the beta-binomial model significantly cut both the number of clones called differentially abundant and the false-positive rate. The binomial model flagged approximately 1.2 differentially abundant clones between technical replicates, compared with about 16.4 over about 2 weeks and 19 over approximately four weeks.

No immune events such as infections were documented for the healthy donors during the collection period. Blood repertoires from healthy donors were used as a training cohort for calibrating time-dependent variance in a beta-binomial model of differential abundance of T-cell clones. The training cohort included approximately ten healthy donors, of whom 3 were female and 7 were male. The donors were between about 29 and 65 years old, with an average age of around 42 years. Whole blood, obtained from a commercial supplier, was collected from each healthy donor at three time points spaced about 2 weeks apart. For immunosequencing, genomic DNA was extracted from whole blood that had not been sorted. The sequencing sample was made of blood. This sequence originates from a person aged 18-70 years in good health.

The CDR3 loop reads CASSYSRGPTDTQYF. The DNA sequence follows: TGTGCCAGCAGTTACTCCCGGGGGCCCACAGATACGCAGTATTTT. This chain joins TRBV6-5 to TRBJ2-3, with the D assignment possibly TRBD1 or TRBD2, given 6 matching bases for each. For CDR1 and CDR2, the germline V gene lists MNHEY and SVGAGI. V loses 0 bases, J loses 2 bases, and the germline ends lie 9 bases apart. The CDR3 holds 15 amino acids from the cysteine to the phenylalanine. The read is trimmed to its CDR3 DNA, 45 bases read in frame from base 1.